A single sample gave rise to the 19 T cell receptor beta chains below, sequenced in a study of post-analysis software for immune sequencing data. Their antigens remain unidentified. Tagging with unique molecular identifiers was a feature of the TCR beta cDNA libraries. TCRdb passed the PCR reads through MiXCR, listing each CDR3 protein once. The sample has roughly 870,000 distinct CDR3 sequences, around 50% seen once. Study-wide results and limits: With TRBV5-6, TRBV5-1 and TRBV20-1 included, about five TRBV segments were more frequent in patients than in controls.

Source material: blood. The receptors derive from a girl between 10 and 17 years old with multiple sclerosis.

The V gene is TRBV12-3 or TRBV12-4, the J gene TRBJ2-7; the D gene is possibly TRBD2 (7 bases). The V end was cut by 9 bases, the J end by 2 bases, with 11 bases between. The CDR3 is 12 amino acids. Here the CDR3 DNA reads TGTGCCAGGGGGGGGCGACCCTACGAGCAGTACTTC. Its protein is CARGGRPYEQYF.

This chain connects TRBV20-1 to TRBJ2-7; D perhaps matches TRBD1 (6 bases). CDR1 is DFQATT and CDR2 is SNEGSKA in the germline V gene (reference sequence). Trimming shortened V by 5 bases and J by 6 bases, and 20 bases separated the two germline ends. The CDR3 loop spans 14 amino acids. The CDR3 coding sequence is TGCAGTGCTGGACCCTTGGGGGCAGAGGGCGAGCAGTACTTC. Protein product: CSAGPLGAEGEQYF.

This sequence joins TRBV29-1 and TRBJ2-7; D is ambiguous. The germline CDR1 and CDR2 sequences are SQVTM and ANQGSEA. The CDR3 covers 12 residues. V lost 4 bases and J 0 bases, leaving 7 bases between the germline ends. This CDR3 reads CSVAHSSYEQYF. The DNA for the CDR3 is TGCAGCGTTGCACATTCCTCCTACGAGCAGTACTTC.

The chain employs TRBV29-1 and TRBJ2-1; TRBD2 matches 12 bases. CDR3 length: 13 residues. Germline V gene lookup returns CDR1 SQVTM and CDR2 ANQGSEA. The J segment lost 6 bases and the V segment lost 8 bases, leaving 5 bases of the junction unmatched. In DNA form, the CDR3 reads TGCAGCAGCGGACTAGCGGGGCCCAATGAGCAGTTCTTC. Its protein is CSSGLAGPNEQFF.

The V and J genes are TRBV7-2 and TRBJ2-5, with 10 bases identical to TRBD1. Germline values: CDR1 SGHTA, CDR2 FQGNSA. The length of the CDR3 is 14 residues. Trimming at V came to 5 bases and at J to 11 bases, leaving 11 bases not matched to a gene. CDR3 DNA sequence: TGTGCCAGCAGCCCCGGGACAGGGGTTCGGGAGCAGTACTTC. Translated: CASSPGTGVREQYF.

A remark on this clonotype: A junction boundary mismatches the germline segment, possibly from a read error. The chain employs TRBV6-2 or TRBV6-3 and TRBJ1-6; 10 nucleotides line up with TRBD1. The germline V gene encodes CDR1 MNHEY and CDR2 SVGEGT. The CDR3 has 13 amino acids. DNA for the CDR3: TGTGCCAGCAGTTGGGACAGGGGTTCACCCCGCCACTTT. As protein: CASSWDRGSPRHF.

This clonotype was recorded a few times. The gene calls are TRBV4-1 and TRBJ1-2; D is possibly TRBD1 (6 bases). The CDR3 totals 13 residues. CDR1 and CDR2 from the germline V gene are MGHRA and YSYEKL. V lost 4 bases and J lost 6, with 12 bases in between. The CDR3 bases are TGCGCCAGCAGCCGGGAACAGGGAAATGGCTACACCTTC. Residues: CASSREQGNGYTF.

This clonotype was counted a few times. The chain joins TRBV5-1 to TRBJ1-1, with 8 bases matching TRBD1. Germline-derived CDR1 and CDR2 are SGHRS and YFSETQ. V lost 4 bases and J lost 0; bases outside the gene matches: 5. The CDR3 is 15 residues long. In nucleotides, the CDR3 is TGCGCCAGCAGCCTCGGACAGGGAATGAACACTGAAGCTTTCTTT. It is translated as CASSLGQGMNTEAFF.

This clonotype turned up a few times. The chain uses TRBV7-8 and TRBJ2-7; 9 bases are a match to TRBD2. The better agreement between TRBJ2-5 and the DNA end casts doubt on the J call. CDR1 is SGHVS, CDR2 FQNEAQ, per germline. The CDR3 is 17 residues long. CDR3 DNA sequence: TGTGCCAGCAGCTTAGCGGGGGGGCTAGCGGGATTAGAGACCCAGTACTTC. Encoded protein: CASSLAGGLAGLETQYF.

This clonotype has a handful of counts. V and J are TRBV29-1 and TRBJ2-1; D gene unclear. The CDR3 loop spans 13 amino acids. Trimming left V 6 bases short and J 4 bases short, with 13 bases between. Germline V gene lookup returns CDR1 SQVTM and CDR2 ANQGSEA. In DNA form, the CDR3 reads TGCAGCGTGGTGGGGTCCGAATACAATGAGCAGTTCTTC. It is translated as CSVVGSEYNEQFF.

This clonotype was observed a few times. The rearrangement uses TRBV29-1 and TRBJ2-7; TRBD1 matches 8 bases. The CDR3 is 13 residues long. CDR1 and CDR2 (germline): SQVTM, ANQGSEA. The V gene end was trimmed by 6 bases and the J gene end by 7 bases; junction bases not matched to a gene: 11. The CDR3 DNA follows: TGCAGCGTACGACAGGGGAGAAGGGGTGAGCAGTACTTC. Encoded protein: CSVRQGRRGEQYF.

For the CDR3, the DNA is TGCGCCAGCAGCTCCGAAGGGGGGGCCAACGTCCTGACTTTC. Protein sequence: CASSSEGGANVLTF. This chain joins TRBV5-1 and TRBJ2-6; no definite D call. CDR3 size: 14 residues. V dropped 3 bases and J dropped 4 bases, with 8 bases sitting between them. Germline V CDR1 and CDR2: SGHRS, YFSETQ.

The chain joins TRBV4-2 to TRBJ2-5; D not resolved. Germline lookup yields CDR1 LGHNA and CDR2 YNFKEQ. V gave up 0 bases and J gave up 4 bases, with 6 bases separating them. The CDR3 covers 13 residues. The CDR3 reads CASSQDNRETQYF. In DNA form, the CDR3 reads TGTGCCAGCAGCCAAGATAACAGAGAGACCCAGTACTTC.

The chain is built from TRBV5-1 and TRBJ2-5; D possibly corresponds to TRBD2 (5 bases). The V and J ends lost 0 bases and 4 bases respectively, with 13 bases between them. The V gene's germline CDR1 is SGHRS and CDR2 YFSETQ. The CDR3 is 15 amino acids. In DNA form, the CDR3 reads TGCGCCAGCAGCTTGGCGGTAGCCCGGGGAGAGACCCAGTACTTC. This translates into CASSLAVARGETQYF.

A remark on this clonotype: The junction differs from germline at one of its ends, possibly a read error. The rearrangement joins TRBV6-5 to TRBJ2-7, with TRBD1 matching 8 bases. The CDR3 is 15 residues long. In germline, CDR1 is MNHEY, CDR2 SVGAGI. CDR3 residues: CASSYWGQASYEQYF. DNA of the CDR3: TGTGCCAGCAGCTACTGGGGACAGGCTTCCTACGAGCAGTACTTC.

The chain employs TRBV20-1 and TRBJ2-1; D uncertain. The V end was cut by 3 bases, the J end by 8 bases, with 8 bases between. CDR1 is DFQATT, CDR2 SNEGSKA, per germline (reference sequence). The CDR3 is 11 amino acids. The CDR3 nucleotides read TGCAGTGCTAGTCCCCCAGATGAGCAGTTCTTC. Amino acid sequence: CSASPPDEQFF.

This clonotype appeared a few times. Its ends do not fully match the called genes, so a read error is possible. The chain employs TRBV24-1 and TRBJ1-1, with a weak D call TRBD1 (5 bases). This CDR3 comprises 15 residues. Germline CDR1 KGHDR, CDR2 SFDVKD. CDR3 region: CVTSSGRNGDTEAFF. CDR3 bases: TGTGTCACCAGTTCAGGGCGGAATGGAGACACTGAAGCTTTCTTT.

The rearrangement links TRBV5-1 to TRBJ1-1; a weak D match, TRBD1 (6 bases). Trimming removed 4 bases at V and 7 bases at J, with 11 bases between. The length of the CDR3 is 12 residues. Per the germline V gene, CDR1 is SGHRS and CDR2 is YFSETQ. In DNA, the CDR3 is TGCGCCAGCAGCGAAGGGGGGATTGAAGCTTTCTTT. It yields the protein CASSEGGIEAFF.

This clonotype was seen only a few times. The CDR3 spells CAWMTGGYNEQYF. The CDR3 region has the DNA TGTGCCTGGATGACGGGGGGCTACAATGAGCAGTACTTC. The chain links TRBV30 to TRBJ2-7; TRBD2 might be the D (7 bases). Trimming took 4 bases from V and 7 from J, leaving 17 bases between them. Germline-derived CDR1 and CDR2 are GTSNPN and SVGIG (reference sequence). The CDR3 extends over 13 amino acids.